This T cell receptor (beta chain) emerged from a study of blood T cell repertoires in COVID-19. As for the study in general: Whether acute or convalescent, the COVID-19 samples came from the United States, Italy and Spain.

In the original analysis: The authors estimated nucleated cell counts from reference gene primer amplification. Repertoires were generated with immunoSEQ multiplex PCR, while TCRdb's copy carries only in-frame clones and drops some. The DNA gave D and trimming, while V, J and clone size come from that table. Among a few hundred thousand clones listed, around nine tenths were seen once. On this clone: The sample holds other DNA sequences that translate to the same CDR3.

The V gene's germline CDR1 is SGDLS and CDR2 YYNGEE. V lost 0 bases and J 3 bases, leaving 13 bases between the germline ends. There are 15 residues in the CDR3. The V gene is TRBV9, the J gene TRBJ2-7; a possible D gene is TRBD1 (6 bases). The receptor was isolated from a woman between 55 and 75 years old with acute or convalescent COVID-19. Material for sequencing was peripheral blood. The CDR3 is CASSVAWGQGYEQYF. The DNA of the CDR3 is TGTGCCAGCAGCGTAGCCTGGGGGCAGGGCTACGAGCAGTACTTC.